This T cell receptor beta chain derives from a study of control samples from healthy donors and cancer patients. The CDR3 runs to 15 residues. Per germline, CDR1 SQVTM and CDR2 ANQGSEA. V lost 0 bases and J lost 4, with 15 bases in between. Measured with immunoSEQ multiplex PCR; TCRdb has only the in-frame clones, and not every one. Here the sample spans 150,000 to 200,000 clones, about 91% being singletons. The clonotype was recovered from a woman in her thirties or forties in good health. Sequencing input: blood. The chain employs TRBV29-1 and TRBJ1-2; D gene uncertain. The CDR3 DNA is TGCAGCGTTGAAGAAGTGGAAGGTGGCCCCTATGGCTACACCTTC. It is translated as CSVEEVEGGPYGYTF.